The 15 T cell receptor beta chains below come from one sample, sequenced in a study of shared clonotypes between healthy human individuals. TCRdb's table, derived via immunoSEQ multiplex PCR, lists solely in-frame clones and lacks some. The table has about 680,000 clones, around 90% seen once. Terminally differentiated effector memory CD45RA+ cells were excluded from the naive CD8 cells, which were CD45RO-negative and positively selected for CCR7. Sequencing was performed on naive CD8+ T cells sorted from blood. These TCRs come from a man younger than 45 in good health.

CDR3 in amino acids: CASSLRTGVAETQYF. The DNA for the CDR3 is TGTGCCAGCAGCTTGAGGACAGGAGTTGCGGAGACCCAGTACTTC. This chain links TRBV5-6 with TRBJ2-5; 7 nucleotides match TRBD1. There are 15 residues in the CDR3. The germline CDR1 and CDR2 sequences are SGHDT and YYEEEE. The V gene end was trimmed by 1 base and the J gene end by 5 bases; junction bases not matched to a gene: 8.

The rearrangement joins TRBV11-2 to TRBJ2-5; D is perhaps TRBD1 (5 bases). V was cut by 1 base and J by 2 bases, with 11 bases left in between. The V gene's germline CDR1 is SGHAT and CDR2 FQNNGV. The CDR3 covers 15 residues. The CDR3 nucleotides are TGTGCCAGCAGCTTAGCACCAGGGCTACAAGAGACCCAGTACTTC. Translation gives CASSLAPGLQETQYF. Based on the CDR3 plus reference TRBV11-2 and TRBJ2-5, the full variable domain is EAGVAQSPRYKIIEKRQSVAFWCNPISGHATLYWYQQILGQGPKLLIQFQNNGVVDDSQLPKDRFSAERLKGVDSTLKIQPAKLEDSAVYLCASSLAPGLQETQYFGPGTRLLVL.

This chain joins TRBV7-8 and TRBJ2-7; 7 nucleotides line up with TRBD2. The CDR3 contains 16 residues. V shed 0 bases, J shed 2 bases, and the junction held 7 bases outside the gene matches. The germline V gene has CDR1 SGHVS and CDR2 FQNEAQ. In DNA, the CDR3 is TGTGCCAGCAGCTTAGCGAGGAAGGCGGGGGCCTACGAGCAGTACTTC. Protein sequence: CASSLARKAGAYEQYF.

In this sample, this clone turned up once. The chain uses TRBV10-3 and TRBJ2-7; 7 bases fit TRBD2. The V gene end was trimmed by 2 bases and the J gene end by 2 bases; junction bases not matched to a gene: 3. The germline CDR1 and CDR2 sequences are ENHRY and SYGVKD. This CDR3 region has 14 residues. This CDR3 is CAISETSAPYEQYF. The DNA for the CDR3 is TGTGCCATCAGTGAGACTAGCGCACCCTACGAGCAGTACTTC.

The chain employs TRBV13 and TRBJ2-2, with D maybe TRBD1 (6 bases). The CDR3 runs to 15 residues. Trimming shortened V by 5 bases and J by 5 bases, and 15 bases separated the two germline ends. CDR1 PRHDT and CDR2 FYEKMQ come from the germline V gene (reference sequence). CDR3 amino acids: CASSDPGHQTGELFF. As DNA, the CDR3 is TGTGCCAGCAGCGACCCGGGACACCAAACCGGGGAGCTGTTTTTT.

V usage is TRBV7-9 and J usage is TRBJ2-3; 8 bases map to TRBD2. Losses at the gene ends were 5 bases for V and 4 bases for J; bases not matched to a gene: 17. This CDR3 contains 18 residues. The germline CDR1 and CDR2 sequences are SEHNR and FQNEAQ (reference sequence). The CDR3 protein is CASSHFDDGTSVADTQYF. CDR3 coding DNA: TGTGCCAGCAGCCACTTCGATGATGGGACTAGTGTGGCAGATACGCAGTATTTT. Filled out from reference TRBV7-9 and TRBJ2-3, the complete variable domain reads DTGVSQNPRHKITKRGQNVTFRCDPISEHNRLYWYRQTLGQGPEFLTYFQNEAQLEKSRLLSDRFSAERPKGSFSTLEIQRTEQGDSAMYLCASSHFDDGTSVADTQYFGPGTRLTVL.

The chain carries TRBV9 and TRBJ2-7; unclear D gene. The germline V gene encodes CDR1 SGDLS and CDR2 YYNGEE. Deletions cut 3 bases from V and 0 bases from J, with 13 bases between. The CDR3 covers 15 residues. The CDR3 nucleotides are TGTGCCAGCAGCGGTCAGAGAGGACCCTCCTACGAGCAGTACTTC. This gives the protein CASSGQRGPSYEQYF.

This chain joins TRBV10-1 and TRBJ2-5; 11 positions agree with TRBD2. The trim removed 5 bases at V and 2 bases at J, leaving 13 bases unmatched. The CDR3 loop spans 18 amino acids. Germline-derived CDR1 and CDR2 are WNHNN and SYGVQD (reference sequence). In nucleotides, the CDR3 is TGCGCCAGCAGTACGGGACTAGCGGAAGGGAAAGGTCAAGAGACCCAGTACTTC. It encodes CASSTGLAEGKGQETQYF.

The genes are TRBV29-1 and TRBJ2-7, with D uncertain. Germline lookup yields CDR1 SQVTM and CDR2 ANQGSEA. The CDR3 runs 13 residues. V lost 7 bases, J lost 0 bases, and 13 bases lay in between. CDR3 DNA: TGCAGCGCGCGGCCCGGCAGCTCCTACGAGCAGTACTTC. Translating it yields CSARPGSSYEQYF.

V is TRBV11-3 and J is TRBJ2-5; D remains ambiguous. This CDR3 has 13 residues. In germline, CDR1 is SGHNT, CDR2 YENEEA. V was cut by 5 bases and J by 3 bases, with 10 bases left in between. The CDR3: CASSPHSEETQYF. The CDR3 DNA follows: TGTGCCAGCAGCCCCCACTCCGAAGAGACCCAGTACTTC.

This sequence joins TRBV10-3 and TRBJ2-7, with 10 bases aligning to TRBD1. With 6 bases clipped from V and 5 bases from J, the junction kept 16 bases outside the gene matches. The CDR3 has 17 amino acids. The germline gives CDR1 ENHRY, CDR2 SYGVKD. The CDR3 here is CAISGTGTDRGRDEQYF. Written as DNA, the CDR3 is TGTGCCATCAGCGGGACGGGGACCGACAGGGGGCGGGACGAGCAGTACTTC.

The rearrangement uses TRBV7-9 and TRBJ2-1, with 10 bases lining up with TRBD2. Germline values: CDR1 SEHNR, CDR2 FQNEAQ (reference sequence). V shed 3 bases and J 0 bases; nucleotides not matched to a gene: 8. The CDR3 length is 18 residues. CDR3 DNA: TGTGCCAGCAGCTTGTATAGCGGGAGGTTAAGCTCCTACAATGAGCAGTTCTTC. Translation: CASSLYSGRLSSYNEQFF.

This clone showed up just once. This chain links TRBV5-6 with TRBJ1-1, with D unclear. The CDR3 is 14 amino acids. V was clipped by 0 bases and J by 1 base, with 7 bases between them. Germline V gene sequence: CDR1 SGHDT, CDR2 YYEEEE. In DNA, the CDR3 is TGTGCCAGCAGCTTGGTACTTGAGAACACTGAAGCTTTCTTT. Its translation is CASSLVLENTEAFF.

The chain carries TRBV9 and TRBJ2-1; 8 bases fit TRBD1. The germline CDR1 and CDR2 sequences are SGDLS and YYNGEE. V was pared by 4 bases and J by 5 bases, with 8 bases of the junction left unmatched. The CDR3 loop spans 15 amino acids. CDR3 protein: CASSPTDRVDNEQFF. The DNA for the CDR3 is TGTGCCAGCAGCCCAACGGACAGGGTAGACAATGAGCAGTTCTTC.

The chain recombines TRBV7-9 with TRBJ2-4; D is uncertain. The CDR3 sequence is 15 residues long. Germline CDR1 and CDR2: SEHNR and FQNEAQ (reference sequence). Trimming stripped 1 base from V and 0 bases from J, with 7 bases between. CDR3: CASSLGHLAKNIQYF. The CDR3, as DNA: TGTGCCAGCAGCTTAGGACACCTAGCCAAAAACATTCAGTACTTC. Based on the CDR3 plus reference TRBV7-9 and TRBJ2-4, the full variable domain is DTGVSQNPRHKITKRGQNVTFRCDPISEHNRLYWYRQTLGQGPEFLTYFQNEAQLEKSRLLSDRFSAERPKGSFSTLEIQRTEQGDSAMYLCASSLGHLAKNIQYFGAGTRLSVL.